This T cell receptor beta chain was recorded in a study of shared clonotypes between healthy human individuals. General study findings and limits: Since donors were few, the genetic and exposure-history diversity represented was limited.

About this clone itself: Its target is not known.

CD45RO-negative, CCR7-selected cells formed the naive CD8 fraction, which excluded terminally differentiated effector memory CD45RA+ cells. TCRdb's copy holds only in-frame clones and misses some; the assay was immunoSEQ multiplex PCR. The sample lists 1.5 million to 2.5 million clones; approximately 95% were seen once. The V segment lost 0 bases and the J segment 4 bases; nucleotides outside the gene matches: 4. Germline CDR1 SGHAT, CDR2 FQNNGV. This CDR3 is 15 amino acids long. This sequence joins TRBV11-2 and TRBJ1-1; 8 bases line up with TRBD1. Source material: naive CD8+ T cells sorted from blood. The receptor was derived from a man between 18 and 29 years old in good health. This CDR3 reads CASSLDLGQGTEAFF. CDR3 sequence (DNA): TGTGCCAGCAGCTTAGACCTCGGACAGGGCACTGAAGCTTTCTTT.